Below, 18 T cell receptor beta chains from the same sample are listed, as sequenced in a study of blood T cell repertoires in COVID-19 (dated by TCRdb to 2020 to 2021). Receptor libraries were prepared by the immunoSEQ multiplex PCR assay. In its TCRdb copy, this immuneACCESS table keeps in-frame sequences only and misses some clones. Where compared with another copy, unresolved V genes explain less than half of these, and the others have no known cause. This sample is represented by over 150,000 clones; roughly four fifths of them were singletons. The ten top clones hold 6% to 8% of the sample. The sample was PBMCs or T cells enriched from blood (not recorded which). The receptors were sampled from a man in his forties or fifties who had recovered from COVID-19.

The chain has TRBV5-4 and TRBJ1-1; 8 nucleotides line up with TRBD1. The V segment lost 4 bases and the J segment 0 bases; nucleotides outside the gene matches: 11. CDR1 is SGHNT and CDR2 is YYREEE in the germline V gene (reference sequence). The length of the CDR3 is 17 residues. This CDR3 reads CASSPGRTGRMNTEAFF. As DNA, the CDR3 is TGTGCCAGCAGCCCAGGGAGGACAGGGAGGATGAACACTGAAGCTTTCTTT.

The chain employs TRBV7-9 and TRBJ2-3; D is unresolved. CDR3 length: 18 residues. Trimming pared 2 bases from V and 2 bases from J, leaving 20 bases between. Germline V CDR1 and CDR2: SEHNR, FQNEAQ (reference sequence). The CDR3, as DNA: TGTGCCAGCAGCTTAATCTTCGATTACACCCTTTACACAGATACGCAGTATTTT. Translating gives CASSLIFDYTLYTDTQYF.

The chain uses TRBV30 and TRBJ2-7, with 7 bases identical to TRBD2. Germline lookup yields CDR1 GTSNPN and CDR2 SVGIG (reference sequence). Unmatched junction bases numbered 10, after V lost 8 bases and J lost 0 bases. The CDR3 has 14 residues. CDR3 in amino acids: CAGGGTHSSYEQYF. Here the CDR3 DNA reads TGTGCCGGGGGGGGGACTCACAGCTCCTACGAGCAGTACTTC.

This clone was recorded only once. The gene calls are TRBV18 and TRBJ1-1; D unclear. V was clipped by 2 bases and J by 1 base, with 20 bases between them. The CDR3 is 18 residues long. Germline CDR1 is KGHSH and CDR2 is LQKENI. CDR3 DNA: TGTGCCAGCTCACCATCGGGGAAGGGTGGCGCTGGGAACACTGAAGCTTTCTTT. This translates into CASSPSGKGGAGNTEAFF.

This rearrangement joins TRBV5-1 to TRBJ2-1, with D unclear. V lost 6 bases, J lost 8 bases, and 9 bases lay in between. From germline, CDR1 is SGHRS and CDR2 YFSETQ. The CDR3 runs 11 residues. The CDR3 loop is CASTMRDEQFF. In DNA, the CDR3 is TGCGCCAGCACCATGAGAGATGAGCAGTTCTTC.

This rearrangement joins TRBV25-1 to TRBJ1-1; D is unclear. The CDR3 has 16 amino acids. Germline loops: CDR1 MGHDK, CDR2 SYGVNS. The V gene lost 0 bases and the J gene lost 2 bases, with 13 bases spanning the gap. CDR3 amino acids: CASSEYFTSDNTEAFF. CDR3 bases: TGTGCCAGCAGTGAATATTTTACATCTGATAACACTGAAGCTTTCTTT.

The chain carries TRBV4-1 and TRBJ2-3, with 7 bases identical to TRBD2. Germline trimming cut 2 bases from V and 4 bases from J; bases unmatched to any gene: 9. CDR1 is MGHRA, CDR2 YSYEKL, per germline. The length of the CDR3 is 16 residues. DNA for the CDR3: TGCGCCAGCAGCCAACGGGGGGACCGATCTCCAGATACGCAGTATTTT. Protein product: CASSQRGDRSPDTQYF.

The chain uses TRBV5-1 and TRBJ1-6; 7 bases align to TRBD1. V lost 3 bases to trimming and J lost 8 bases; unmatched junction nucleotides: 5. There are 14 residues in the CDR3. The germline gives CDR1 SGHRS, CDR2 YFSETQ. The CDR3: CASSSGQPDSPLHF. Written as DNA, the CDR3 is TGCGCCAGCAGCTCGGGACAGCCAGATTCACCCCTCCACTTT.

The chain has TRBV10-2 and TRBJ2-7, with D possibly TRBD2 on 6 matching bases. The V gene lost 3 bases and the J gene lost 12 bases, with 15 bases spanning the gap. Germline CDR1 and CDR2: WSHSY and SAAADI. The CDR3 loop spans 12 amino acids. The CDR3, as DNA: TGCGCCAGCAGTGACACTTGGCGGGGTCGGTACTTC. Amino acid sequence: CASSDTWRGRYF.

V is TRBV5-1 and J is TRBJ1-6; D gene uncertain. This CDR3 contains 13 residues. The V end was cut by 5 bases, the J end by 0 bases, with 3 bases between. Germline V gene lookup returns CDR1 SGHRS and CDR2 YFSETQ. The CDR3 loop is CASSSSYNSPLHF. The CDR3 DNA sequence: TGCGCCAGCAGTAGCTCCTATAATTCACCCCTCCACTTT.

This sequence joins TRBV7-2 and TRBJ2-5; TRBD2 matches at 10 bases. Germline CDR1 is SGHTA and CDR2 is FQGNSA. V was pared by 6 bases and J by 5 bases, with 12 bases of the junction left unmatched. This CDR3 contains 16 residues. The CDR3 is CASSPPAGLARETQYF. DNA of the CDR3: TGTGCCAGCAGTCCCCCCGCGGGACTAGCGAGGGAGACCCAGTACTTC.

This clone has a handful of counts. This sequence joins TRBV5-3 and TRBJ1-3; D is unresolved. TRBV5-3 is an open reading frame whose function is uncertain. This CDR3 contains 21 residues. V was shortened by 4 bases and J by 2 bases, with 31 bases between the two germline ends. CDR3 protein: CARSRTQTFLCYSLAGNTIYF. The CDR3 coding sequence is TGTGCCAGAAGCCGAACCCAGACATTTCTCTGCTACAGCTTGGCTGGAAACACCATATATTTT.

In regard to this clone: A read error may produce the germline difference seen at one junction end. The chain joins TRBV12-3 or TRBV12-4 to TRBJ2-7, with D hard to call. The CDR3 extends over 11 amino acids. CDR3 region: CASSLSREEYF. DNA for the CDR3: TGTGCCAGCAGTCTTAGCCGCGAGGAGTACTTC.

The V call is TRBV9, the J call TRBJ2-7; D is undetermined. Trimming took 0 bases from V and 0 from J, leaving 7 bases between them. The CDR3 contains 14 residues. Germline V gene lookup returns CDR1 SGDLS and CDR2 YYNGEE. The CDR3 DNA follows: TGTGCCAGCAGCGTAGCTCTAACCTCCTACGAGCAGTACTTC. Translation gives CASSVALTSYEQYF.

The V gene is TRBV7-9, the J gene TRBJ1-1, with a possible D match to TRBD1 (5 bases). The CDR3 contains 14 residues. CDR1 and CDR2 (germline): SEHNR, FQNEAQ (reference sequence). V was cut by 3 bases and J by 4 bases, with 12 bases left in between. This CDR3 is CASSFKGALTEAFF. CDR3 in DNA: TGTGCCAGCAGCTTCAAAGGGGCACTCACTGAAGCTTTCTTT.

The chain has TRBV7-9 and TRBJ2-2; TRBD1 is a possible D gene (6 bases). V lost 6 bases and J 1 base, leaving 12 bases between the germline ends. CDR3 length: 15 amino acids. The germline gives CDR1 SEHNR, CDR2 FQNEAQ (reference sequence). The CDR3 DNA is TGTGCCAGCAGGCCTCAGACAGGGAACACCGGGGAGCTGTTTTTT. Its translation is CASRPQTGNTGELFF.

This chain uses TRBV7-9 with TRBJ1-3, with D possibly being TRBD1 (6 bases). The CDR3 covers 16 residues. Trimming removed 4 bases from V and 1 base from J, with 14 bases in between. CDR1 SEHNR and CDR2 FQNEAQ come from the germline V gene (reference sequence). Here the CDR3 DNA reads TGTGCCAGCAGCTGGGGGTCAGGGGCGTCTGGAAACACCATATATTTT. It codes for CASSWGSGASGNTIYF.

The chain uses TRBV14 and TRBJ2-5; weak D call: TRBD1 (5 bases). Germline V gene sequence: CDR1 SGHDN, CDR2 FVKESK. The CDR3 covers 15 residues. Trimming left V 6 bases short and J 6 bases short, with 20 bases between. The CDR3 DNA sequence: TGTGCCAGCAGTCCAAATACAGGTTGGGGCAAGACCCAGTACTTC. It encodes CASSPNTGWGKTQYF.